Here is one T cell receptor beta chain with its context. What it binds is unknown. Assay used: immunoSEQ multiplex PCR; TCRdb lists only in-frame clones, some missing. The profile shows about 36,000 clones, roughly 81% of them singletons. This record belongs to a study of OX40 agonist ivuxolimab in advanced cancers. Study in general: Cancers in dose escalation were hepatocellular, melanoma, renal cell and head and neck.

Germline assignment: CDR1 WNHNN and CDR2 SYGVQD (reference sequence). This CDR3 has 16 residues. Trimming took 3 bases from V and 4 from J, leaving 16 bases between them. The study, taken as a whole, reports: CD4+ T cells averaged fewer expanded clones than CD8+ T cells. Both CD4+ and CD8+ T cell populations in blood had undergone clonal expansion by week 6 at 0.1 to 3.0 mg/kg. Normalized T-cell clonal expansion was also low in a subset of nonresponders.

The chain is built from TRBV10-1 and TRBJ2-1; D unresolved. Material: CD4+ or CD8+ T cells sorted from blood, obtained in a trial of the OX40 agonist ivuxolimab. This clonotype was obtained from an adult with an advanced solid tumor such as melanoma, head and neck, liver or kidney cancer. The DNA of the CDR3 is TGCGCCAGCAGTGATCCCGGTCGCAAGGGTTACAATGAGCAGTTCTTC. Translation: CASSDPGRKGYNEQFF.